This TCR beta chain was sequenced in a study of shared clonotypes between healthy human individuals. This clone was counted many times. Libraries were prepared by immunoSEQ multiplex PCR; TCRdb keeps only in-frame clonotypes and omits some of them. The sample lists approximately 320,000 clones, about 74% occurring once. What was sequenced was memory CD4+ T cells sorted from blood. Subset: CD45RA-negative fraction. The sequence derives from a man aged 25-40 years in good health.

CDR3 protein: CASSTNRRTEAFF. The CDR3 DNA sequence: TGTGCCAGTAGCACCAACCGACGGACTGAAGCTTTCTTT. The chain carries TRBV19 and TRBJ1-1, with D unclear. This CDR3 region has 13 residues. Germline CDR1 reads LNHDA; CDR2 reads SQIVND (reference sequence). V dropped 6 bases and J dropped 5 bases, with 13 bases sitting between them. Looking up the rest from reference TRBV19 and TRBJ1-1 gives the full variable domain: DGGITQSPKYLFRKEGQNVTLSCEQNLNHDAMYWYRQDPGQGLRLIYYSQIVNDFQKGDIAEGYSVSREKKESFPLTVTSAQKNPTAFYLCASSTNRRTEAFFGQGTRLTVV.